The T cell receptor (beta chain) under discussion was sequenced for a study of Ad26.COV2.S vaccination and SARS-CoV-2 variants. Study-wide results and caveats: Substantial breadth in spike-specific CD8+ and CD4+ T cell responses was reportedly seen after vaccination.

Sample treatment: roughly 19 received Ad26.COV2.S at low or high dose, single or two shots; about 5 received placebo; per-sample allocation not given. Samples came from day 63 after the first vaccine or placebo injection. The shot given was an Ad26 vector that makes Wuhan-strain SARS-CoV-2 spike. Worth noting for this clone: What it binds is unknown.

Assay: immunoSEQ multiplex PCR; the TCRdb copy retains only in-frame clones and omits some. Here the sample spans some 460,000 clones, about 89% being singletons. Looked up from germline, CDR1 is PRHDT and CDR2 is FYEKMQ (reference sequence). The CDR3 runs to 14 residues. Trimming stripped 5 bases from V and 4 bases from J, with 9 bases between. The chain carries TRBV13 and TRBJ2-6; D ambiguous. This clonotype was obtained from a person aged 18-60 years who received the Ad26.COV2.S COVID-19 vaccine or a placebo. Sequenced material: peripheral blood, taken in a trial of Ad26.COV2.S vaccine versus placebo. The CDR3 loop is CASSPSSGANVLTF. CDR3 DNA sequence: TGTGCCAGCAGCCCCTCCTCCGGGGCCAACGTCCTGACTTTC. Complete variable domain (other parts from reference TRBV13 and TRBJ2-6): AAGVIQSPRHLIKEKRETATLKCYPIPRHDTVYWYQQGPGQDPQFLISFYEKMQSDKGSIPDRFSAQQFSDYHSELNMSSLELGDSALYFCASSPSSGANVLTFGAGSRLTVL.